One and the same sample provided the 16 T cell receptor beta chains below, sequenced in a study of T cell changes during pregnancy in multiple sclerosis. The protocol was immunoSEQ multiplex PCR, while the TCRdb copy is restricted to in-frame clones and leaves out a portion. The data hold over 45,000 clones, with 85% to 90% observed a single time. Sequencing was performed on peripheral blood, taken in the first trimester of pregnancy. All receptors come from a female donor in good health, enrolled as a control in a pregnancy study.

The gene calls are TRBV10-3 and TRBJ2-5; TRBD2 might be the D (7 bases). This CDR3 comprises 15 residues. Germline V CDR1 and CDR2: ENHRY, SYGVKD. The V end lost 5 bases, the J end lost 1 base, and 14 bases lay between the germline ends. DNA for the CDR3: TGTGCCATCAGTAGGGAGGGGACAAGCCAAGAGACCCAGTACTTC. Translation gives CAISREGTSQETQYF.

The V gene is TRBV7-9, the J gene TRBJ2-7; possible D gene TRBD2, 7 bases. V was pared by 0 bases and J by 7 bases, with 16 bases between. CDR3 length: 15 residues. Germline V CDR1 and CDR2: SEHNR, FQNEAQ (reference sequence). As DNA, the CDR3 is TGTGCCAGCAGCTTAGCGTCCGGGGGGCCTGGGGAGCAGTACTTC. It translates to CASSLASGGPGEQYF.

The rearrangement joins TRBV6-5 to TRBJ2-1; 7 bases match TRBD2. Germline CDR1 reads MNHEY; CDR2 reads SVGAGI. The CDR3 is 15 residues long. V was pared by 2 bases and J by 13 bases, with 14 bases of the junction left unmatched. In DNA, the CDR3 is TGTGCCAGCAGTTACCGAGGTCTTGGACTAGACTTCCAGTTCTTC. This sequence encodes CASSYRGLGLDFQFF.

The V gene is TRBV28, the J gene TRBJ1-1; weak D call: TRBD1 (5 bases). This CDR3 is built from 14 residues. Per the germline V gene, CDR1 is MDHEN and CDR2 is SYDVKM. V lost 5 bases and J lost 5, with 15 bases in between. The CDR3 DNA reads as TGTGCCAGCAGTCCTAGGGGAATGGGTACTGAAGCTTTCTTT. It yields the protein CASSPRGMGTEAFF.

The chain uses TRBV6-6 and TRBJ1-6; TRBD1 aligns across 9 bases. The CDR3 is 15 residues long. CDR1 MNHNY and CDR2 SVGAGI come from the germline V gene (reference sequence). The V gene end was trimmed by 5 bases and the J gene end by 9 bases; junction bases not matched to a gene: 8. The CDR3 loop reads CASSNTGQGTSPLHF. In DNA form, the CDR3 reads TGTGCCAGCAGTAACACAGGACAGGGGACTTCACCCCTCCACTTT.

This chain uses TRBV5-4 with TRBJ1-1, with TRBD1 identical over 10 bases. V lost 4 bases, J lost 4 bases, and 7 bases stayed unmatched. Germline assignment: CDR1 SGHNT and CDR2 YYREEE (reference sequence). CDR3 length equals 15 residues. The CDR3 loop is CASSASRTGGTEAFF. The DNA for the CDR3 is TGTGCCAGCAGCGCGTCCCGGACAGGGGGCACTGAAGCTTTCTTT.

The gene calls are TRBV7-3 and TRBJ2-1; D perhaps matches TRBD2 (6 bases). With 0 bases removed from V and 8 bases from J, the gap between germline ends came to 8 bases. The CDR3 is made up of 13 amino acids. Germline V lookup: CDR1 SGHTA, CDR2 FQGTGA. The CDR3 here is CASSLTGEDEQFF. CDR3 sequence (DNA): TGTGCCAGCAGCTTAACAGGGGAGGATGAGCAGTTCTTC.

The chain links TRBV10-3 to TRBJ2-7; 7 nucleotides align to TRBD2. The J segment lost 1 base and the V segment lost 7 bases, leaving 4 bases of the junction unmatched. The germline V gene encodes CDR1 ENHRY and CDR2 SYGVKD. The CDR3 is 13 residues long. The CDR3 region is CAIKEGLSYEQYF. The CDR3 nucleotides are TGTGCCATCAAAGAGGGACTATCCTACGAGCAGTACTTC.

V usage is TRBV2 and J usage is TRBJ2-7; TRBD1 might be the D (6 bases). Per germline, CDR1 SNHLY and CDR2 FYNNEI. V lost 5 bases, J lost 5 bases, and 16 bases lay in between. The CDR3 extends over 14 amino acids. The CDR3 region has the DNA TGTGCCAGCAGTTACGCAGGGGTGCGGGACGAGCAGTACTTC. Translated: CASSYAGVRDEQYF.

CDR3 amino acids: CASSVGGVGSTGELFF. The CDR3 bases are TGTGCCAGCAGCGTAGGGGGGGTGGGTAGCACCGGGGAGCTGTTTTTT. This chain uses TRBV9 with TRBJ2-2, with D possibly TRBD2 on 6 matching bases. This CDR3 has 16 amino acids. With 0 bases removed from V and 4 bases from J, the gap between germline ends came to 13 bases. The germline CDR1 and CDR2 sequences are SGDLS and YYNGEE.

This clone came up once. V and J are TRBV28 and TRBJ1-4; TRBD1 matches 9 bases. Losses at the gene ends were 5 bases for V and 8 bases for J; bases not matched to a gene: 9. The CDR3 is 15 amino acids. Germline CDR1 is MDHEN and CDR2 is SYDVKM. This chain's CDR3 is CASSRANRGLEKLFF. CDR3 coding DNA: TGTGCCAGCAGTCGAGCCAACAGGGGGCTCGAAAAACTGTTTTTT.

This chain uses TRBV15 with TRBJ1-5; the match to TRBD1 covers 8 bases. V dropped 1 base and J dropped 4; count of bases not matched to a gene: 0. Germline V lookup: CDR1 LNHNV, CDR2 YYDKDF (reference sequence). The CDR3 covers 14 residues. CDR3 sequence: CATSRGTGNQPQHF. CDR3 DNA sequence: TGTGCCACCAGCAGAGGGACAGGGAATCAGCCCCAGCATTTT.

The chain has TRBV5-8 and TRBJ2-7, with 8 positions matching TRBD1. Germline-derived CDR1 and CDR2 are SGHTS and YDEGEE. V shed 4 bases, J shed 6 bases, and the junction held 12 bases outside the gene matches. This CDR3 has 15 amino acids. The CDR3 sequence: CASSPLGQAAAEQYF. In DNA, the CDR3 is TGTGCCAGCAGCCCGCTGGGACAGGCCGCCGCCGAGCAGTACTTC.

The V call is TRBV7-6, the J call TRBJ2-1, with a tentative D call TRBD2 (6 bases). Germline CDR1 SGHVS, CDR2 FNYEAQ. The V and J ends lost 1 base and 4 bases respectively, with 11 bases between them. The CDR3 is made up of 15 amino acids. CDR3: CASSLGTMGYNEQFF. Written as DNA, the CDR3 is TGTGCCAGCAGCTTAGGGACTATGGGATACAATGAGCAGTTCTTC.

The chain uses TRBV30 and TRBJ1-6, with D possibly matching TRBD1 (6 bases). Germline lookup yields CDR1 GTSNPN and CDR2 SVGIG (reference sequence). V was pared by 3 bases and J by 6 bases, with 12 bases between. This CDR3 spans 14 amino acids. The CDR3 sequence is CAWSTGNRNSPLHF. CDR3 sequence (DNA): TGTGCCTGGAGCACAGGGAATCGTAATTCACCCCTCCACTTT.

The V call is TRBV28, the J call TRBJ1-5; TRBD1 might be the D (6 bases). In germline, CDR1 is MDHEN, CDR2 SYDVKM. The ends were cut back, 7 bases at V and 0 bases at J, with 25 bases in the middle. CDR3 size: 19 residues. The DNA for the CDR3 is TGTGCCAGCATTGGGCAGGGAGCAGGGGTGGCGTATAGCAATCAGCCCCAGCATTTT. Amino acids: CASIGQGAGVAYSNQPQHF.